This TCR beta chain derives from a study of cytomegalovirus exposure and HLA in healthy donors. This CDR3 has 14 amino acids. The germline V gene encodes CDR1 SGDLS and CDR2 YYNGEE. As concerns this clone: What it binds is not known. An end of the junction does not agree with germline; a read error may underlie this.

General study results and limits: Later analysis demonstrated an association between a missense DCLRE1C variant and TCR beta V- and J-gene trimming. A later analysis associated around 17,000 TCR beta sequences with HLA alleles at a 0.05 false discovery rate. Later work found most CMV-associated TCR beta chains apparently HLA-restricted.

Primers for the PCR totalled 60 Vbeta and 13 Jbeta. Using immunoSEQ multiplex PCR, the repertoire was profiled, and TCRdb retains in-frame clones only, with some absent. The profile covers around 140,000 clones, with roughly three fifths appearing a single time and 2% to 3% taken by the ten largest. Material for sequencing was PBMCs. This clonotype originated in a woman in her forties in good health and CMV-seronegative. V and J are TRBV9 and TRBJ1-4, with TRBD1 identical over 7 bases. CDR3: CASSVGTDPLTLFF. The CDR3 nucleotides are TGTGCCAGCAGTGTAGGGACAGACCCCCTGACCCTGTTTTTT.